This entry lists 3 T cell receptor beta chains sequenced from one sample in a study of cytomegalovirus exposure and HLA in healthy donors. In the PCR, 60 Vbeta and 13 Jbeta primers were used. Libraries were prepared by immunoSEQ multiplex PCR; TCRdb keeps only in-frame clonotypes and omits some of them. There are 100,000 to 150,000 clones in the sample; around 77% occur only once, and roughly 13% lies in the top ten. The specimen was PBMCs. The receptors come from a woman aged 35 to 49 in good health and CMV-seropositive.

The chain combines TRBV7-3 with TRBJ1-3; maybe TRBD1 (6 bases). The V gene's germline CDR1 is SGHTA and CDR2 FQGTGA. V gave up 6 bases and J gave up 0 bases, with 9 bases separating them. This CDR3 is 14 amino acids long. The CDR3 loop is CASSLTGSGNTIYF. CDR3 sequence (DNA): TGTGCCAGCAGTCTGACAGGCTCTGGAAACACCATATATTTT.

This rearrangement joins TRBV18 to TRBJ2-7; 10 nucleotides match TRBD1. V trimming: 3 bases; J trimming: 6 bases; junction bases outside the gene matches: 11. Germline values: CDR1 KGHSH, CDR2 LQKENI. This CDR3 comprises 16 residues. CDR3 in amino acids: CASSPPRGTGVTEQYF. CDR3 DNA sequence: TGTGCCAGCTCACCGCCTCGGGGGACAGGGGTGACCGAGCAGTACTTC.

V gene TRBV30 combines with J gene TRBJ2-1; a possible D gene is TRBD1 (5 bases). The germline gives CDR1 GTSNPN, CDR2 SVGIG (reference sequence). The CDR3 runs to 13 residues. V lost 3 bases and J 4 bases, leaving 10 bases between the germline ends. This CDR3 is CAWSGQGYNEQFF. CDR3 coding DNA: TGTGCCTGGAGCGGTCAGGGATACAATGAGCAGTTCTTC.